The 13 T cell receptor beta chains given below trace back to one sample, sequenced in a study of Graves' ophthalmopathy and Graves' hyperthyroidism (dated by TCRdb to 2016 to 2019). Sequencing was carried out with an Illumina HiSeq 2000. For repertoire sequencing, the TCR beta CDR3 regions were amplified from RNA transcripts. HTBI primers and the Qiagen OneStep RT-PCR kit were used in a first-round RT-PCR, which was followed by a second-round multiplex PCR, size selection and purification. In TCRdb, the public reads were trimmed at Q25 with fastp and aligned with MiXCR, with productive beta chains retained. Entries are consolidated by CDR3 protein sequence, retaining the most common genes and DNA. The sample yields 200,000 to 250,000 distinct CDR3 sequences; 20% to 25% were counted once. Under 55% of the sample rests with the top ten. Sequencing input: peripheral blood. Receptors were obtained from a woman aged 45-60 years with Graves' ophthalmopathy. Donor details come from another sample of the same person, matched by shared clones.

This clonotype was recorded many times. The rearrangement links TRBV30 to TRBJ1-2; D call uncertain. Germline assignment: CDR1 GTSNPN and CDR2 SVGIG (reference sequence). V was shortened by 4 bases and J by 4 bases, with 7 bases between the two germline ends. The CDR3 runs to 11 residues. CDR3 DNA: TGTGCCTGGACACTAGGCTATGGCTACACCTTC. The encoded protein is CAWTLGYGYTF.

Many counts were recorded for this clonotype. The chain joins TRBV7-2 to TRBJ2-7; TRBD1 or TRBD2 may be the D gene (5 bases each). The CDR3 sequence is 15 residues long. Trimming took off 5 bases at V and 5 bases at J, with 19 bases between the two ends. The germline V gene encodes CDR1 SGHTA and CDR2 FQGNSA. For the CDR3, the DNA is TGTGCCAGCAGCCCCGCCCGGGGTGGGGCCCACGAGCAGTACTTC. Translating it yields CASSPARGGAHEQYF.

The genes are TRBV12-5 and TRBJ1-1, with 12 bases aligning to TRBD1. The CDR3 length is 19 residues. V was clipped by 3 bases and J by 1 base; unmatched bases: 12. Germline values: CDR1 LGHNT, CDR2 FRNRAP. As DNA, the CDR3 is TGTGCTAGTGGTTTCACCTTGCCGGGACAGGGGGCCAAGAACACTGAAGCTTTCTTT. Its protein product is CASGFTLPGQGAKNTEAFF.

The rearrangement uses TRBV6-2 or TRBV6-3 and TRBJ2-3; TRBD1 might be the D (5 bases). The CDR3 contains 15 residues. Germline V lookup: CDR1 MNHEY, CDR2 SVGEGT. V was shortened by 10 bases and J by 4 bases, with 21 bases between the two germline ends. The CDR3 here is CAISSRRQGADTQYF. The CDR3 DNA reads TGTGCCATCAGCTCTAGGCGGCAGGGCGCAGATACGCAGTATTTT.

This clonotype came up many times. J is TRBJ2-7 and V is TRBV28; D is perhaps TRBD2 (6 bases). With 1 base removed from V and 7 bases from J, the gap between germline ends came to 17 bases. CDR1 is MDHEN and CDR2 is SYDVKM in the germline V gene. This CDR3 is built from 15 residues. The CDR3 protein is CASSLSGSHATEQYF. The CDR3 nucleotides are TGTGCCAGCAGTTTATCCGGGAGCCACGCTACGGAGCAGTACTTC.

This clonotype occurred many times. V gene TRBV9 combines with J gene TRBJ2-5, with 7 bases that match TRBD1. CDR1 and CDR2 (germline): SGDLS, YYNGEE. The junction had 0 bases not matched to a gene; V was cut back by 0 bases and J by 1 base. The CDR3 is 14 amino acids. For the CDR3, the DNA is TGTGCCAGCAGCGTAGGGACAGGCCAAGAGACCCAGTACTTC. Protein sequence: CASSVGTGQETQYF.

This clonotype has just a few counts. This may be a read error: a much more frequent sequence differs by one nucleotide. V gene TRBV6-1 combines with J gene TRBJ2-2, with D uncertain. The CDR3 has 14 residues. CDR1 is MNHNS and CDR2 is SASEGT in the germline V gene. This chain's CDR3 is CASSERRYTRELFF. The CDR3 DNA sequence: TGTGCCAGCAGTGAAAGGCGGTACACCAGGGAGCTGTTTTTT.

This clonotype was recorded at least ten times. The V call is TRBV10-3, the J call TRBJ1-6, with D uncertain. This CDR3 contains 12 residues. V was trimmed by 6 bases and J by 7 bases, leaving 7 bases between them. The germline V gene has CDR1 ENHRY and CDR2 SYGVKD. The CDR3 DNA is TGTGCCATCAGCGGGCAAAATTCACCCCTCCACTTT. As protein: CAISGQNSPLHF.

Here the CDR3 reads CASSPTVGGRMQTQYF. The CDR3 DNA sequence: TGCGCCAGCAGCCCCACCGTTGGGGGGCGCATGCAGACCCAGTACTTC. The chain links TRBV5-1 to TRBJ2-5; D may be TRBD1 or TRBD2 (6 bases each). The CDR3 sequence is 16 residues long. Looked up from germline, CDR1 is SGHRS and CDR2 is YFSETQ. V was cut by 4 bases and J by 6 bases, with 22 bases left in between.

This rearrangement joins TRBV7-3 to TRBJ1-3; D is unresolved. The V end lost 1 base, the J end lost 0 bases, and 16 bases lay between the germline ends. The CDR3 covers 18 residues. The germline V gene has CDR1 SGHTA and CDR2 FQGTGA. CDR3 protein: CASSLMYGSLVSGNTIYF. DNA for the CDR3: TGTGCCAGCAGCTTAATGTACGGTTCCCTCGTCTCTGGAAACACCATATATTTT.

This clonotype was recorded a few times. The chain is built from TRBV9 and TRBJ1-1; no reliable D call. The V end was cut by 0 bases, the J end by 1 base, with 7 bases between. This CDR3 has 14 amino acids. CDR1 is SGDLS and CDR2 is YYNGEE in the germline V gene. The CDR3 here is CASSVVAGNTEAFF. In DNA form, the CDR3 reads TGTGCCAGCAGCGTAGTAGCGGGGAACACTGAAGCTTTCTTT.

This clonotype has a count of ten or more. The V call is TRBV5-1, the J call TRBJ1-6, with a weak D call TRBD1 (5 bases). CDR3 length: 16 residues. The ends were cut back, 3 bases at V and 10 bases at J, with 20 bases in the middle. The germline CDR1 and CDR2 sequences are SGHRS and YFSETQ. CDR3: CASSSGPGREVSPLHF. For the CDR3, the DNA is TGCGCCAGCAGCTCCGGACCGGGACGGGAGGTGTCACCCCTCCACTTT.

This clonotype was picked up many times. V and J are TRBV12-3 or TRBV12-4 and TRBJ1-1; no definite D call. Trimming shortened V by 10 bases and J by 4 bases, and 16 bases separated the two germline ends. The CDR3 runs to 13 residues. The CDR3 nucleotides read TGTGCCACCTCCTTAGGGCCGAGCACTGAAGCTTTCTTT. It translates to CATSLGPSTEAFF.